A single sample gave rise to the 5 T cell receptor beta chains below, sequenced in a study of blood T cells in healthy people across ages. Alongside a J-beta primer mix, a sample-barcoded 5' primer served in a second PCR lasting 7 to 11 cycles. TCRdb analysed the 5' RACE reads with MiXCR anew, one entry per CDR3 protein. The sample holds about 650,000 distinct CDR3 sequences; 32% are singletons and the top ten take 15%. The sample was blood. The origin of the receptors is a woman of 80 years or more in good health.

V usage is TRBV20-1 and J usage is TRBJ2-5; TRBD2 matches 9 bases. J was trimmed by 0 bases and V by 7 bases; bases with no gene match: 9. The CDR3 is made up of 15 amino acids. CDR1 is DFQATT and CDR2 is SNEGSKA in the germline V gene (reference sequence). CDR3 in DNA: TGCAGTGTTAGGGGCCTAGCGGGGTACCAAGAGACCCAGTACTTC. This translates into CSVRGLAGYQETQYF.

This clonotype was observed many times. The gene calls are TRBV5-1 and TRBJ1-1, with D uncertain. This CDR3 contains 15 residues. Germline values: CDR1 SGHRS, CDR2 YFSETQ. V was trimmed by 4 bases and J by 0 bases, leaving 13 bases between them. CDR3 region: CASSPAAAVNTEAFF. DNA for the CDR3: TGCGCCAGCAGCCCCGCGGCAGCAGTGAACACTGAAGCTTTCTTT.

This clonotype was recorded a few times. This chain uses TRBV27 with TRBJ1-2; D is perhaps TRBD1 (6 bases). The CDR3 extends over 13 amino acids. Germline V gene data show CDR1 as MNHEY and CDR2 as SMNVEV (reference sequence). V lost 5 bases and J lost 6, with 13 bases in between. CDR3 nucleotides: TGTGCCAGCAGTAAACAGGGCCGCCATGGCTACACCTTC. Amino acids: CASSKQGRHGYTF.

This clonotype appeared once. The chain uses TRBV5-5 and TRBJ2-7; weak D call: TRBD1 (5 bases). The germline CDR1 and CDR2 sequences are SGHKS and YYEKEE (reference sequence). This CDR3 is 15 amino acids long. V was shortened by 1 base and J by 2 bases, with 13 bases between the two germline ends. CDR3 nucleotide sequence: TGTGCCAGCAGCTTGTCTGTAGGGGATACCTACGAGCAGTACTTC. This codes for CASSLSVGDTYEQYF.

This clonotype showed up many times. The chain combines TRBV6-6 with TRBJ2-3, with D tentatively TRBD1 or TRBD2 (7 bases each). CDR3 length: 16 residues. Trimming cost V 4 bases and J 3 bases, with 17 bases left between them. Germline V lookup: CDR1 MNHNY, CDR2 SVGAGI (reference sequence). CDR3 DNA sequence: TGTGCCAGCAGTTTTGGGGGGGCAGGGGGGACAGATACGCAGTATTTT. It translates to CASSFGGAGGTDTQYF.